These 14 T cell receptor beta chains originate from one sample sequenced in a study of blood T cell repertoires in COVID-19. Assay: immunoSEQ multiplex PCR; the TCRdb copy retains only in-frame clones and omits some. The sample contains about 260,000 clones, about 85% of which appear only once. What was sequenced was peripheral blood. These receptor sequences come from a man aged 55 to 70 with acute or convalescent COVID-19.

This sequence joins TRBV6-5 and TRBJ1-2; TRBD1 agrees at 9 bases. This CDR3 is 13 amino acids long. V shed 5 bases, J shed 5 bases, and the junction held 3 bases outside the gene matches. Germline V gene lookup returns CDR1 MNHEY and CDR2 SVGAGI. CDR3 DNA: TGTGCCAGCAGTCAGGACAGGGGTTATGGCTACACCTTC. Its translation: CASSQDRGYGYTF.

This clone came up a few times. As DNA, the CDR3 is TGTGCCAGCAGTGAACTTAGCAATCAGCCCCAGCATTTT. It specifies CASSELSNQPQHF. The V gene is TRBV6-1, the J gene TRBJ1-5; D ambiguous. The V gene lost 2 bases and the J gene lost 0 bases, with 2 bases spanning the gap. From germline, CDR1 is MNHNS and CDR2 SASEGT. This CDR3 is 13 amino acids long.

Only a few counts were recorded for this clone. This chain uses TRBV5-6 with TRBJ2-7; no clear D gene. Germline V gives CDR1 SGHDT, CDR2 YYEEEE. The CDR3 totals 15 residues. V was shortened by 4 bases and J by 0 bases, with 14 bases between the two germline ends. CDR3 sequence reads: CASSRPGGSSYEQYF. CDR3 DNA: TGTGCCAGCAGCCGCCCGGGTGGTAGCTCCTACGAGCAGTACTTC.

V is TRBV9 and J is TRBJ1-2; D gene uncertain. Trimming stripped 0 bases from V and 5 bases from J, with 20 bases between. From germline, CDR1 is SGDLS and CDR2 YYNGEE. The CDR3 loop spans 17 amino acids. CDR3 protein: CASSVGQQLTKNYGYTF. The CDR3 DNA sequence: TGTGCCAGCAGCGTAGGGCAACAGTTGACAAAGAATTATGGCTACACCTTC. Complete variable domain (other parts from reference TRBV9 and TRBJ1-2): DSGVTQTPKHLITATGQRVTLRCSPRSGDLSVYWYQQSLDQGLQFLIQYYNGEERAKGNILERFSAQQFPDLHSELNLSSLELGDSALYFCASSVGQQLTKNYGYTFGSGTRLTVV.

The chain links TRBV7-9 to TRBJ1-3; 9 bases agree with TRBD1. Germline-derived CDR1 and CDR2 are SEHNR and FQNEAQ (reference sequence). V was pared by 5 bases and J by 7 bases, with 15 bases of the junction left unmatched. This CDR3 comprises 17 residues. The CDR3 region is CASSRYLTGGKKNTIYF. The CDR3, as DNA: TGTGCCAGCAGCCGATACCTAACAGGGGGCAAGAAGAACACCATATATTTT.

The chain is built from TRBV23-1 and TRBJ2-7, with a tentative D call TRBD2 (6 bases). TRBV23-1 is treated as an ORF (open reading frame) with a function not yet certain. Trimming took 2 bases from V and 0 from J, leaving 14 bases between them. The length of the CDR3 is 16 residues. CDR3 nucleotides: TGCGCCAGCAGTCAACTCCGGGACTCCATCTCCTACGAGCAGTACTTC. As protein: CASSQLRDSISYEQYF.

This chain joins TRBV9 and TRBJ1-5, with D perhaps matching TRBD1 (5 bases). The CDR3 spans 17 residues. Germline-derived CDR1 and CDR2 are SGDLS and YYNGEE. V was clipped by 1 base and J by 1 base, with 15 bases between them. CDR3 residues: CASSVRKGRVSNQPQHF. The CDR3 DNA is TGTGCCAGCAGCGTAAGGAAGGGGAGGGTAAGCAATCAGCCCCAGCATTTT.

In nucleotides, the CDR3 is TGTGCCAGCAGCAATCAGGCGAACACCGGGGAGCTGTTTTTT. The encoded protein is CASSNQANTGELFF. The V call is TRBV7-2, the J call TRBJ2-2; no clear D gene. Trimming pared 5 bases from V and 0 bases from J, leaving 7 bases between. This CDR3 has 14 residues. Germline CDR1 SGHTA, CDR2 FQGNSA.

The J gene is TRBJ2-5, the V gene TRBV9; 7 positions agree with TRBD2. The CDR3 contains 14 residues. The trim removed 4 bases at V and 5 bases at J, leaving 8 bases unmatched. Germline CDR1 reads SGDLS; CDR2 reads YYNGEE. CDR3 DNA: TGTGCCAGCAGCCCGCTCTGGGAGGGGGAGACCCAGTACTTC. It translates to CASSPLWEGETQYF.

This sequence joins TRBV7-2 and TRBJ2-4; 8 nucleotides match TRBD2. The CDR3 runs to 14 residues. Looked up from germline, CDR1 is SGHTA and CDR2 is FQGNSA. V gave up 5 bases and J gave up 8 bases; unmatched junction bases: 8. CDR3 nucleotide sequence: TGTGCCAGCAGCCGGGGGGGGAGTGGAGACATTCAGTACTTC. Amino acid sequence: CASSRGGSGDIQYF.

The J gene is TRBJ1-4, the V gene TRBV6-6; 7 nucleotides match TRBD1. V was clipped by 0 bases and J by 8 bases; unmatched bases: 9. The germline V gene has CDR1 MNHNY and CDR2 SVGAGI (reference sequence). The CDR3 consists of 16 residues. CDR3 residues: CASSYSDDRVGEKLFF. For the CDR3, the DNA is TGTGCCAGCAGTTACTCGGACGACAGGGTAGGGGAAAAACTGTTTTTT.

The chain couples TRBV27 to TRBJ1-5; 7 nucleotides match TRBD1. The CDR3 totals 14 residues. CDR1 is MNHEY and CDR2 is SMNVEV in the germline V gene (reference sequence). The V segment lost 8 bases and the J segment 6 bases; nucleotides outside the gene matches: 10. The CDR3 sequence is CASSPTGSRQPQHF. The CDR3 nucleotides read TGTGCCAGCTCCCCGACAGGGTCGCGTCAGCCCCAGCATTTT.

The chain links TRBV7-2 to TRBJ2-5; TRBD1 aligns across 8 bases. Germline V lookup: CDR1 SGHTA, CDR2 FQGNSA. This CDR3 is 16 amino acids long. The ends lost 5 bases at V and 1 base at J; junction bases unmatched: 9. The CDR3 sequence: CASSPPDRGPQETQYF. CDR3 nucleotides: TGTGCCAGCAGCCCACCTGACAGGGGTCCCCAAGAGACCCAGTACTTC.

This chain connects TRBV7-8 to TRBJ2-7; 7 nucleotides line up with TRBD2. Germline CDR1 reads SGHVS; CDR2 reads FQNEAQ. V gave up 1 base and J gave up 2 bases; unmatched junction bases: 5. The CDR3 extends over 15 amino acids. The CDR3 reads CASSLDLGTTYEQYF. The CDR3 DNA reads TGTGCCAGCAGCTTAGACCTTGGGACTACCTACGAGCAGTACTTC.